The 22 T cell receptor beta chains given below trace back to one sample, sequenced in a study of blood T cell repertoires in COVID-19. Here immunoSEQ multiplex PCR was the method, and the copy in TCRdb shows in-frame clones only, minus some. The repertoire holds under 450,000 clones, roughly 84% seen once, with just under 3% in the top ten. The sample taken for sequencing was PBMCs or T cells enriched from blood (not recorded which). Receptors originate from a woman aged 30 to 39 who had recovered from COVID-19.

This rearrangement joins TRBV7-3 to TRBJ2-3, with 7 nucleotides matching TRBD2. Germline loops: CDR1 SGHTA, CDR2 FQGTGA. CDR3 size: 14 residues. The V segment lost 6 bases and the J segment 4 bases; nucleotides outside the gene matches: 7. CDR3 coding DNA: TGTGCCAGCAGTCGGGGACTACCCCCAGATACGCAGTATTTT. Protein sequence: CASSRGLPPDTQYF.

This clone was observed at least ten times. CDR3 sequence (DNA): TGTGCCAGCAGTTTTCCGGGACAGGGATTCTACGAGCAGTACTTC. Protein product: CASSFPGQGFYEQYF. The V call is TRBV7-9, the J call TRBJ2-7, with 9 bases aligning to TRBD1. The germline V gene has CDR1 SEHNR and CDR2 FQNEAQ (reference sequence). The CDR3 consists of 15 residues. With V trimmed by 6 bases and J by 3 bases, 9 bases remained unmatched.

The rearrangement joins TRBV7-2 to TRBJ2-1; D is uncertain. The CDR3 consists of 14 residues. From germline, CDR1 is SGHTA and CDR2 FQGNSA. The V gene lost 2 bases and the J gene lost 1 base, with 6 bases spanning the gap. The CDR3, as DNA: TGTGCCAGCAGCTTAATTCAATCCTACAATGAGCAGTTCTTC. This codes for CASSLIQSYNEQFF.

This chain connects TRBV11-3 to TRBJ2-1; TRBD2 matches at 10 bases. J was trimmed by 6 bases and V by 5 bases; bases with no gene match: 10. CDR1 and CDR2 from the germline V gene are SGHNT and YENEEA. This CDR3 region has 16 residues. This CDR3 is CASSNGFASGSNEQFF. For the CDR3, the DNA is TGTGCCAGCAGCAATGGCTTCGCTAGCGGGAGCAATGAGCAGTTCTTC.

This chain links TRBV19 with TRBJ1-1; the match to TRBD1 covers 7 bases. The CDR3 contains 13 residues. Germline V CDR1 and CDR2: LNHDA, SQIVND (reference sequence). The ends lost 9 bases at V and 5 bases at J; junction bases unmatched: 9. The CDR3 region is CASQEGGNTEAFF. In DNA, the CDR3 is TGTGCCAGCCAAGAAGGGGGCAATACTGAAGCTTTCTTT.

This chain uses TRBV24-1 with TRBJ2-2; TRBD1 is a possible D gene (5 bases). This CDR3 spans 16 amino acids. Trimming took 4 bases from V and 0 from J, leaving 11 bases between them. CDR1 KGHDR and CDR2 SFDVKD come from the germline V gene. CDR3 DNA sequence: TGTGCCACCAGTGAGGACACCGGGTCGAACACCGGGGAGCTGTTTTTT. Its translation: CATSEDTGSNTGELFF.

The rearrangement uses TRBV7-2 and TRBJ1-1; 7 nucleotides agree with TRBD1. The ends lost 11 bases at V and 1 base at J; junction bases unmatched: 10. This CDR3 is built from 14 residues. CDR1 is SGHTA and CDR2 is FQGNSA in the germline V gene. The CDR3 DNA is TGTGCCGATAGACAGGGCGGAGGGAACACTGAAGCTTTCTTT. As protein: CADRQGGGNTEAFF. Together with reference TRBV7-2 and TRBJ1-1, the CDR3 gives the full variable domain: GAGVSQSPSNKVTEKGKDVELRCDPISGHTALYWYRQSLGQGLEFLIYFQGNSAPDKSGLPSDRFSAERTGGSVSTLTIQRTQQEDSAVYLCADRQGGGNTEAFFGQGTRLTVV.

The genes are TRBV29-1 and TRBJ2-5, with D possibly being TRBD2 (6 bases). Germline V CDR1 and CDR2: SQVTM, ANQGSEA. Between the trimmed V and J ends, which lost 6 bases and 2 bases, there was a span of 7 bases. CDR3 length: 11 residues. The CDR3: CSVREQETQYF. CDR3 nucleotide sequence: TGCAGCGTCCGGGAGCAAGAGACCCAGTACTTC.

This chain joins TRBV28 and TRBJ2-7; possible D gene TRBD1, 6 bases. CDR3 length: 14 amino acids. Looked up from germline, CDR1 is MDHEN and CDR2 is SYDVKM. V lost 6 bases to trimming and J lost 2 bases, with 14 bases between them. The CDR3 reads CASRVQGRAYEQYF. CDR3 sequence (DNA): TGTGCCAGCAGAGTACAGGGTCGGGCCTACGAGCAGTACTTC.

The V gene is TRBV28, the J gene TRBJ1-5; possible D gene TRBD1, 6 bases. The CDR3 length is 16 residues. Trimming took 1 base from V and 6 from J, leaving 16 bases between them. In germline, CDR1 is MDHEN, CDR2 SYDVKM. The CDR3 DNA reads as TGTGCCAGCAGTTTATCTACAGGGAATAGTCGTCAGCCCCAGCATTTT. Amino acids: CASSLSTGNSRQPQHF.

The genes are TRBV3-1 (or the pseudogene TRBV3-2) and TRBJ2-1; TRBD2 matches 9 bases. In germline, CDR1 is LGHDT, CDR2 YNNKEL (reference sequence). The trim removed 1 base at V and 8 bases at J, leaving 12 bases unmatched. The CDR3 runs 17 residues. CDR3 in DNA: TGTGCCAGCAGCCAAGGCACCGAGGCTAGCGGGAAAGATGAGCAGTTCTTC. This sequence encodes CASSQGTEASGKDEQFF.

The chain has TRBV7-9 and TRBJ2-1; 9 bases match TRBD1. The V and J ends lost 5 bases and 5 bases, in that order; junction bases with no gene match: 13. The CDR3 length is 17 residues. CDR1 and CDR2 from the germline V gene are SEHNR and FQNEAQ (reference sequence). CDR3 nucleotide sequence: TGTGCCAGCAGCCAAACAAAGGGACAGGGACCCCACAATGAGCAGTTCTTC. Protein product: CASSQTKGQGPHNEQFF.

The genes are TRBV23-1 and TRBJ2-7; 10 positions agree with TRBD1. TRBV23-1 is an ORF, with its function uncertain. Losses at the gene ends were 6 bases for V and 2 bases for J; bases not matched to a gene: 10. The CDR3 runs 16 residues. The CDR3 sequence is CASSPDRGQPTYEQYF. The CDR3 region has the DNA TGCGCCAGCAGCCCCGACAGGGGGCAACCTACCTACGAGCAGTACTTC.

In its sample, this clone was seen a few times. The CDR3 nucleotides are TGTGCCAGTAGTGGACAGGTTGGCCAGGGCAAACTGTTTTTT. Residues: CASSGQVGQGKLFF. The rearrangement links TRBV19 to TRBJ1-4; 7 bases are a match to TRBD1. J lost 11 bases, V lost 5 bases, and 11 bases had no gene match. This CDR3 region has 14 residues. The germline V gene encodes CDR1 LNHDA and CDR2 SQIVND (reference sequence).

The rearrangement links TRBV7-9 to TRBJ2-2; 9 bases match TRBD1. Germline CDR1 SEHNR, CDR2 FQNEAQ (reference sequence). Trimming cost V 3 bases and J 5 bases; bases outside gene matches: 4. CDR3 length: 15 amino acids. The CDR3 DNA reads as TGTGCCAGCAGCTTTCGGACAGGGGAAACCGGGGAGCTGTTTTTT. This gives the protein CASSFRTGETGELFF.

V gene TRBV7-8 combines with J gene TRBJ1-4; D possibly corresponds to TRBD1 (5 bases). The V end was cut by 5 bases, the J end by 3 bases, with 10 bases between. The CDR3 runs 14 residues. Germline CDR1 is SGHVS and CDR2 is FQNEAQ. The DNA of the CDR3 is TGTGCCAGCAGCGCCACAGGATCTAATGAAAAACTGTTTTTT. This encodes CASSATGSNEKLFF.

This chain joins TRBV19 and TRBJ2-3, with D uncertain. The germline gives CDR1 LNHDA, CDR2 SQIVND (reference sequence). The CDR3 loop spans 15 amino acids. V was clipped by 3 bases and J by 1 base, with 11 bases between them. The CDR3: CASSIALRGTDTQYF. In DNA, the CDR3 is TGTGCCAGTAGTATCGCCCTCCGGGGCACAGATACGCAGTATTTT.

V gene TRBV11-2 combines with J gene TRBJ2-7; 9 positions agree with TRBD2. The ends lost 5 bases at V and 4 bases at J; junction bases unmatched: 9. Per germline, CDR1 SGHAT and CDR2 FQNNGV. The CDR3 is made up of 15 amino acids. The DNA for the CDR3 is TGTGCCAGCAGCCCGGGGAGGACTAGCGTATACGAGCAGTACTTC. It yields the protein CASSPGRTSVYEQYF.

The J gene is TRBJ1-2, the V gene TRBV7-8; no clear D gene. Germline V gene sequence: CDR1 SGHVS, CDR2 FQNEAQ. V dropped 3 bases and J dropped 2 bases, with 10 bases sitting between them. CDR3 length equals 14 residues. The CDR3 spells CASSFRRDNYGYTF. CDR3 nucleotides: TGTGCCAGCAGCTTTCGGAGAGACAACTATGGCTACACCTTC.

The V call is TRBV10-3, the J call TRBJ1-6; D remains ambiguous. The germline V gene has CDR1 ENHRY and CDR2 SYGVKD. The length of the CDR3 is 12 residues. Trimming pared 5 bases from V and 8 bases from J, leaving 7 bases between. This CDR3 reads CAISSGDSPLHF. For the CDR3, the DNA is TGTGCCATCAGTTCCGGGGATTCACCCCTCCACTTT.

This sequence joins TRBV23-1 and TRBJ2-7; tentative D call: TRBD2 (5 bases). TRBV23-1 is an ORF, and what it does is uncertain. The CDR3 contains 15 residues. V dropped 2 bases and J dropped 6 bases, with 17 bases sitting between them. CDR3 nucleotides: TGCGCCAGCAGTCAAGAGGGCCTTCCGACAATCGAGCAGTACTTC. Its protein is CASSQEGLPTIEQYF.

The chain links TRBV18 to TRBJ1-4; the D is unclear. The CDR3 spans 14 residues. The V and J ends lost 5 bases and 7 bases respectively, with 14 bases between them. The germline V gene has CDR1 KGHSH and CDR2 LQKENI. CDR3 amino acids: CASSISEGGEKLFF. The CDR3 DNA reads TGTGCCAGCTCAATCTCAGAGGGCGGTGAAAAACTGTTTTTT.